This TCR beta chain was sequenced during a study of beta chain features in type 1 diabetes. What was sequenced were expressed TCRB transcripts, since all of the isolated RNA had been reverse transcribed. This table comes from immunoSEQ multiplex PCR, and its TCRdb copy is limited to in-frame clones, with some not included. In the table there are a few hundred thousand clones, approximately 16% of which are singletons. This CDR3 comprises 14 residues. Germline V lookup: CDR1 KGHSH, CDR2 LQKENI. V lost 4 bases to trimming and J lost 4 bases; unmatched junction nucleotides: 6. The chain joins TRBV18 to TRBJ1-2; the match to TRBD1 covers 7 bases. The source is a woman under 30 in good health. Sequencing was carried out using naive CD4+ T cells from blood. CDR3 residues: CASSRSGTAYGYTF. The CDR3 DNA sequence: TGTGCCAGCTCACGATCCGGGACAGCCTATGGCTACACCTTC.